This T cell receptor (beta chain) was sequenced for a study of cytomegalovirus exposure and HLA in healthy donors. Findings of the study overall: In a later analysis, an Asian-associated ancestry cluster reportedly showed fewer N-insertions than the roughly 710-donor mean. Cytomegalovirus-associated TCR beta chains were listed, numbering 150 to 200. The authors later found most CMV-associated TCR beta chains appeared HLA-restricted. Most TCR sequences showed up rarely, but some public TCRs showed up in many donors.

Comments on this clone: What it binds is not known.

Use of 60 Vbeta and 13 Jbeta primers characterized the PCR. The method was immunoSEQ multiplex PCR; TCRdb's version includes in-frame clones alone and lacks a portion of them. Of under 150,000 clones listed, around 70% are singletons. CDR1 SEHNR and CDR2 FQNEAQ come from the germline V gene (reference sequence). The CDR3 extends over 13 amino acids. The V and J ends lost 10 bases and 4 bases, in that order; junction bases with no gene match: 7. This chain joins TRBV7-9 and TRBJ2-3, with 8 bases identical to TRBD1. The specimen was PBMCs. This receptor was obtained from a man aged 25 to 45 in good health and CMV-seronegative. As DNA, the CDR3 is TGTGCCACATTGACAGGGGTTTCAGATACGCAGTATTTT. This sequence encodes CATLTGVSDTQYF.